Below are 15 T cell receptor beta chains sequenced from a single sample in a study of blood T cell repertoires in COVID-19. TCRdb's table, derived via immunoSEQ multiplex PCR, lists solely in-frame clones and lacks some. This table holds 350,000 to 400,000 clones, 89% found once. The sample was peripheral blood. All receptors derive from a woman in her twenties or thirties with COVID-19, enrolled during active disease.

This clone came up a few times. V is TRBV11-3 and J is TRBJ2-2; tentatively, D is TRBD1 (6 bases). The germline V gene has CDR1 SGHNT and CDR2 YENEEA. This CDR3 has 16 amino acids. With 2 bases removed from V and 2 bases from J, the gap between germline ends came to 12 bases. The CDR3, as DNA: TGTGCCAGCAGCTTAACAGGGCTAGCAAACACCGGGGAGCTGTTTTTT. It is translated as CASSLTGLANTGELFF.

The chain couples TRBV11-2 to TRBJ2-3; weak D call: TRBD1 (6 bases). The V gene lost 4 bases and the J gene lost 8 bases, with 22 bases spanning the gap. This CDR3 comprises 16 residues. Germline lookup yields CDR1 SGHAT and CDR2 FQNNGV. This chain's CDR3 is CASSSTSLGAEGTQYF. The CDR3 DNA follows: TGTGCCAGCAGCTCAACTAGTCTGGGGGCCGAGGGTACGCAGTATTTT.

This chain connects TRBV6-5 to TRBJ2-7, with D tentatively TRBD1 (6 bases). CDR3 length: 15 amino acids. Germline CDR1 MNHEY, CDR2 SVGAGI. Trimming took 1 base from V and 0 from J, leaving 10 bases between them. The CDR3 bases are TGTGCCAGCAGTTACTACCGGGACAACTCCTACGAGCAGTACTTC. Encoded protein: CASSYYRDNSYEQYF.

The V gene is TRBV4-1, the J gene TRBJ1-3; D is uncertain. This CDR3 has 13 amino acids. With 0 bases removed from V and 10 bases from J, the gap between germline ends came to 10 bases. Germline assignment: CDR1 MGHRA and CDR2 YSYEKL. CDR3 DNA sequence: TGCGCCAGCAGCCAAGATGCGGGCCGGACCATATATTTT. The encoded protein is CASSQDAGRTIYF.

This rearrangement joins TRBV3-1 (or the pseudogene TRBV3-2) to TRBJ2-7, with TRBD1 matching over 8 bases. This CDR3 has 15 residues. Germline CDR1 and CDR2: LGHDT and YNNKEL (reference sequence). V was pared by 4 bases and J by 1 base, with 6 bases of the junction left unmatched. DNA of the CDR3: TGTGCCAGCAGCCTAGGACAGGGCGGTTCCTACGAGCAGTACTTC. Translation gives CASSLGQGGSYEQYF.

This chain connects TRBV6-5 to TRBJ1-1; D unclear. Germline lookup yields CDR1 MNHEY and CDR2 SVGAGI. V was pared by 8 bases and J by 5 bases, with 9 bases between. This CDR3 has 11 amino acids. The CDR3 DNA is TGTGCCAGCGGTCGGTGGACTGAAGCTTTCTTT. Protein sequence: CASGRWTEAFF.

The V call is TRBV3-1 (or the pseudogene TRBV3-2), the J call TRBJ1-1, with TRBD1 identical over 8 bases. The CDR3 length is 14 residues. From germline, CDR1 is LGHDT and CDR2 YNNKEL (reference sequence). V shed 0 bases, J shed 10 bases, and the junction held 7 bases outside the gene matches. As DNA, the CDR3 is TGTGCCAGCAGCCAAGATTGGGACAGGCCCAGAGCTTTCTTT. Encoded protein: CASSQDWDRPRAFF.

The rearrangement uses TRBV6-5 and TRBJ2-1, with 8 bases fitting TRBD2. Germline V lookup: CDR1 MNHEY, CDR2 SVGAGI. V lost 2 bases, J lost 9 bases, and 6 bases stayed unmatched. The CDR3 is made up of 14 amino acids. CDR3 loop: CASSYLGGGGEQFF. CDR3 DNA sequence: TGTGCCAGCAGTTACCTCGGGGGGGGAGGTGAGCAGTTCTTC.

The rearrangement joins TRBV4-1 to TRBJ2-1; TRBD2 aligns across 7 bases. This CDR3 has 19 residues. With 3 bases clipped from V and 0 bases from J, the junction kept 14 bases outside the gene matches. The germline gives CDR1 MGHRA, CDR2 YSYEKL. The CDR3 region has the DNA TGCGCCAGCAGCCACGATCTCGCCGGTATAGCGGGCTCCTACAATGAGCAGTTCTTC. Encoded protein: CASSHDLAGIAGSYNEQFF.

The genes are TRBV7-2 and TRBJ2-5; 7 bases fit TRBD1. This CDR3 is built from 17 residues. Trimming removed 5 bases from V and 0 bases from J; junction bases left unmatched: 12. Germline values: CDR1 SGHTA, CDR2 FQGNSA. CDR3 residues: CASSPPDRVSYQETQYF. CDR3 coding DNA: TGTGCCAGCAGCCCCCCAGACAGGGTATCGTACCAAGAGACCCAGTACTTC.

The chain joins TRBV5-1 to TRBJ2-7; 9 nucleotides match TRBD1. CDR1 is SGHRS and CDR2 is YFSETQ in the germline V gene. After removal of 0 bases from V and 4 bases from J, the junction contained 5 bases not matched to a gene. The CDR3 consists of 15 residues. CDR3 DNA sequence: TGCGCCAGCAGCTTGGCAGGGACAGGGTTTTACGAGCAGTACTTC. This codes for CASSLAGTGFYEQYF.

This clone came up once. This chain joins TRBV11-2 and TRBJ1-6; 7 bases map to TRBD1. The CDR3 totals 15 residues. V was clipped by 5 bases and J by 7 bases; unmatched bases: 8. Germline CDR1 reads SGHAT; CDR2 reads FQNNGV. This CDR3 is CASSIQGQRNSPLHF. CDR3 in DNA: TGTGCCAGCAGCATCCAGGGACAGAGGAATTCACCCCTCCACTTT. The full variable domain, with the rest looked up from reference TRBV11-2 and TRBJ1-6, is EAGVAQSPRYKIIEKRQSVAFWCNPISGHATLYWYQQILGQGPKLLIQFQNNGVVDDSQLPKDRFSAERLKGVDSTLKIQPAKLEDSAVYLCASSIQGQRNSPLHFGNGTRLTVT.

The J gene is TRBJ1-2, the V gene TRBV5-8, with TRBD1 matching 7 bases. V dropped 4 bases and J dropped 5; count of bases not matched to a gene: 2. The CDR3 consists of 12 residues. The V gene's germline CDR1 is SGHTS and CDR2 YDEGEE. CDR3 region: CASSPTGYGYTF. The DNA for the CDR3 is TGTGCCAGCAGCCCGACAGGGTATGGCTACACCTTC.

V usage is TRBV6-5 and J usage is TRBJ1-1, with TRBD1 matching over 7 bases. The CDR3 length is 14 residues. The V segment lost 6 bases and the J segment 1 base; nucleotides outside the gene matches: 5. The germline V gene encodes CDR1 MNHEY and CDR2 SVGAGI. The CDR3 sequence: CASRTGVGNTEAFF. The CDR3, as DNA: TGTGCCAGCAGAACAGGGGTTGGGAACACTGAAGCTTTCTTT.

This sequence joins TRBV11-2 and TRBJ2-3; no clear D gene. Germline V gives CDR1 SGHAT, CDR2 FQNNGV. V lost 3 bases and J 0 bases, leaving 13 bases between the germline ends. This CDR3 is built from 16 residues. The CDR3 nucleotides read TGTGCCAGCAGCTTTGCCTCCGGGTTTAGCACAGATACGCAGTATTTT. Protein: CASSFASGFSTDTQYF. Full variable domain (rest looked up from reference TRBV11-2 and TRBJ2-3): EAGVAQSPRYKIIEKRQSVAFWCNPISGHATLYWYQQILGQGPKLLIQFQNNGVVDDSQLPKDRFSAERLKGVDSTLKIQPAKLEDSAVYLCASSFASGFSTDTQYFGPGTRLTVL.